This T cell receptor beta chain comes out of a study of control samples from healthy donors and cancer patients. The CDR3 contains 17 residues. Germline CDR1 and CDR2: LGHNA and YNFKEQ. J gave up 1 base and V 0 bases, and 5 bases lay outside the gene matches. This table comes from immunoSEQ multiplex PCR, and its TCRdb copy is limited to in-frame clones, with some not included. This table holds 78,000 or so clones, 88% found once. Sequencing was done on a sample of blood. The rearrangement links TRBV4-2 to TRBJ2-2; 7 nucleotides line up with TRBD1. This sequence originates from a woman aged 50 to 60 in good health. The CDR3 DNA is TGTGCCAGCAGCCAAGACCCCGGGACAGTGAACACCGGGGAGCTGTTTTTT. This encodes CASSQDPGTVNTGELFF.